This TCR beta chain emerged from a study of T cells after yellow fever vaccination. TCRdb fed the 5' RACE reads into MiXCR, producing one record per CDR3 protein. Of some 240,000 distinct CDR3 sequences listed, 3% to 4% are singletons. Per germline, CDR1 MNHEY and CDR2 SVGAGI. The ends were cut back, 6 bases at V and 9 bases at J, with 18 bases in the middle. This CDR3 has 15 amino acids. This clonotype has ten or more counts. The specimen comprised CD4+ T cells sorted from PBMCs, sampled 10 days after the yellow fever booster vaccination. The chain is built from TRBV6-5 and TRBJ1-6; no firm D call. The receptor was derived from a man younger than 35 who received the YFV17D yellow fever vaccine. DNA for the CDR3: TGTGCCAGCAGCTGGAATGAGGGCCGGGTTTCACCCCTCCACTTT. Translated: CASSWNEGRVSPLHF.